This T cell receptor beta chain was captured in a study of T cell responses to AZD1222 COVID-19 vaccine. The repertoire was sequenced with immunoSEQ multiplex PCR; TCRdb's copy has only in-frame clones and lacks some. The profile covers some 74,000 clones, with 85% to 90% appearing a single time and around 1.5% taken by the ten largest. General study findings and limits: Donors were mostly white British, more females; clonal diversity possibly underestimated. Close to half of all spike-specific TCRs reportedly target regions of the variants that are unmutated.

A note on this clone: As yet, its antigen is unknown.

Trimming took 1 base from V and 6 from J, leaving 8 bases between them. The CDR3 spans 13 residues. Germline CDR1 and CDR2: SGHTA and FQGNSA. Here the sequenced sample was peripheral blood, taken 28 days after the second AZD1222 dose. The chain combines TRBV7-2 with TRBJ2-3; D gene ambiguous. The receptor comes from an adult who received the AZD1222 COVID-19 vaccine. CDR3: CASSLEGPDTQYF. The CDR3 coding sequence is TGTGCCAGCAGCTTAGAGGGCCCGGATACGCAGTATTTT.